These 32 T cell receptor beta chains came from one sample sequenced in a study of control samples from healthy donors and cancer patients. The repertoire was sequenced with immunoSEQ multiplex PCR; TCRdb's copy has only in-frame clones and lacks some. This sample has about 48,000 clones; about 93% occur once, and the top ten carry roughly a quarter. Input material: PBMCs. These receptors were obtained from a woman aged 50 to 60 with head and neck cancer.

This chain links TRBV19 with TRBJ1-2; 9 bases are shared with TRBD1. The germline V gene encodes CDR1 LNHDA and CDR2 SQIVND (reference sequence). The CDR3 is made up of 17 amino acids. J lost 6 bases, V lost 7 bases, and 18 bases had no gene match. The CDR3 DNA is TGTGCCAGTAAACTAATTTCTACAGGGGGCGAGATGGATGGCTACACCTTC. It encodes CASKLISTGGEMDGYTF.

The chain carries TRBV30 and TRBJ2-2, with 13 bases identical to TRBD2. The CDR3 runs to 19 residues. Germline V lookup: CDR1 GTSNPN, CDR2 SVGIG (reference sequence). Unmatched junction bases numbered 15, after V lost 2 bases and J lost 6 bases. The CDR3: CAWSLGLAGDFDRSGELFF. The CDR3 DNA reads TGTGCCTGGAGTCTCGGACTAGCGGGGGATTTTGACAGGTCCGGGGAGCTGTTTTTT.

The chain carries TRBV20-1 and TRBJ2-3; D is possibly TRBD1 (6 bases). Germline assignment: CDR1 DFQATT and CDR2 SNEGSKA (reference sequence). The CDR3 contains 11 residues. Between the trimmed V and J ends, which lost 6 bases and 6 bases, there was a span of 10 bases. In DNA form, the CDR3 reads TGCAGTGCCCCCCAGGGGGATACGCAGTATTTT. This codes for CSAPQGDTQYF.

The V call is TRBV27, the J call TRBJ1-5, with D perhaps TRBD1 (6 bases). Trimming cost V 6 bases and J 0 bases, with 12 bases left between them. CDR1 is MNHEY and CDR2 is SMNVEV in the germline V gene (reference sequence). The CDR3 spans 15 residues. The CDR3 DNA reads as TGTGCCAGCAGCTCGGGACATTATAGCAATCAGCCCCAGCATTTT. Protein sequence: CASSSGHYSNQPQHF.

J is TRBJ1-1 and V is TRBV18; a possible D gene is TRBD1 (5 bases). The CDR3 totals 15 residues. Germline V CDR1 and CDR2: KGHSH, LQKENI. V lost 5 bases, J lost 0 bases, and 13 bases lay in between. The DNA for the CDR3 is TGTGCCAGCTCAATAGACAGATTCATGAACACTGAAGCTTTCTTT. It encodes CASSIDRFMNTEAFF.

The rearrangement joins TRBV9 to TRBJ2-2, with unresolved D. Trimming removed 2 bases at V and 1 base at J, with 3 bases between. CDR3 length: 13 residues. Germline V gene sequence: CDR1 SGDLS, CDR2 YYNGEE. CDR3 amino acids: CASSVQNTGELFF. CDR3 in DNA: TGTGCCAGCAGCGTCCAGAACACCGGGGAGCTGTTTTTT.

This clone was seen only once. This chain connects TRBV5-1 to TRBJ1-1; TRBD1 aligns across 8 bases. This CDR3 contains 15 residues. CDR1 is SGHRS, CDR2 YFSETQ, per germline. V dropped 2 bases and J dropped 4; count of bases not matched to a gene: 7. CDR3 bases: TGCGCCAGCAGCTTCGCAGGGGGCGTGGGCACTGAAGCTTTCTTT. It yields the protein CASSFAGGVGTEAFF.

This sequence joins TRBV7-2 and TRBJ2-1; 8 positions match TRBD1. Germline V CDR1 and CDR2: SGHTA, FQGNSA. The CDR3 consists of 17 residues. The trim removed 0 bases at V and 0 bases at J, leaving 4 bases unmatched. CDR3 residues: CASSLAAGGFSYNEQFF. CDR3 sequence (DNA): TGTGCCAGCAGCTTAGCGGCAGGGGGCTTCTCCTACAATGAGCAGTTCTTC.

The table lists this clone with a count of one. This chain joins TRBV2 and TRBJ1-2; D is unclear. The CDR3 is 13 residues long. The germline V gene encodes CDR1 SNHLY and CDR2 FYNNEI. Trimming cost V 6 bases and J 2 bases, with 10 bases left between them. CDR3 bases: TGTGCCAGCAGCGGCGCGGTGAACTATGGCTACACCTTC. This codes for CASSGAVNYGYTF. Together with reference TRBV2 and TRBJ1-2, the CDR3 gives the full variable domain: EPEVTQTPSHQVTQMGQEVILRCVPISNHLYFYWYRQILGQKVEFLVSFYNNEISEKSEIFDDQFSVERPDGSNFTLKIRSTKLEDSAMYFCASSGAVNYGYTFGSGTRLTVV.

This sequence joins TRBV30 and TRBJ1-2; D is possibly TRBD1 (6 bases). CDR1 is GTSNPN, CDR2 SVGIG, per germline (reference sequence). CDR3 size: 12 residues. V gave up 1 base and J gave up 4 bases, with 7 bases separating them. The CDR3 here is CAWSAQGYGYTF. The CDR3 DNA reads TGTGCCTGGAGTGCACAGGGCTATGGCTACACCTTC.

The genes are TRBV15 and TRBJ1-4; D is unresolved. CDR1 and CDR2 from the germline V gene are LNHNV and YYDKDF (reference sequence). The CDR3 covers 15 residues. V lost 5 bases and J 0 bases, leaving 10 bases between the germline ends. The CDR3 region has the DNA TGTGCCACCAGCTTGACATTGGCAACTAATGAAAAACTGTTTTTT. The encoded protein is CATSLTLATNEKLFF.

This chain connects TRBV10-3 to TRBJ2-3; the match to TRBD2 covers 7 bases. V was clipped by 4 bases and J by 0 bases; unmatched bases: 4. Germline V lookup: CDR1 ENHRY, CDR2 SYGVKD. The CDR3 has 15 residues. This CDR3 reads CAISGSSGSTDTQYF. The CDR3 region has the DNA TGTGCCATCAGTGGATCTAGCGGAAGCACAGATACGCAGTATTTT.

This clone is a singleton in its sample. The rearrangement joins TRBV2 to TRBJ2-1; TRBD1 or TRBD2 may be the D gene (5 bases each). V was clipped by 6 bases and J by 4 bases, with 7 bases between them. This CDR3 comprises 12 residues. Per the germline V gene, CDR1 is SNHLY and CDR2 is FYNNEI. Here the CDR3 reads CASSEGYNEQFF. As DNA, the CDR3 is TGTGCCAGCAGCGAGGGGTACAATGAGCAGTTCTTC.

The chain employs TRBV24-1 and TRBJ1-3; D unclear. The V end lost 3 bases, the J end lost 0 bases, and 8 bases lay between the germline ends. The CDR3 runs to 15 residues. Germline loops: CDR1 KGHDR, CDR2 SFDVKD. CDR3 amino acids: CATSDGGISGNTIYF. DNA of the CDR3: TGTGCCACCAGTGATGGAGGGATCTCTGGAAACACCATATATTTT.

This clone was recorded once. In nucleotides, the CDR3 is TGTGCCAGCAGCCCAACTAGGAGCCTGAACACTGAAGCTTTCTTT. It codes for CASSPTRSLNTEAFF. The chain recombines TRBV3-1 (or the pseudogene TRBV3-2) with TRBJ1-1; no reliable D call. Germline V lookup: CDR1 LGHDT, CDR2 YNNKEL (reference sequence). This CDR3 has 15 residues. Deletions cut 4 bases from V and 0 bases from J, with 12 bases between.

This clone was seen a single time. This rearrangement joins TRBV27 to TRBJ2-7; maybe TRBD1 (6 bases). V lost 6 bases to trimming and J lost 1 base, with 19 bases between them. CDR1 MNHEY and CDR2 SMNVEV come from the germline V gene (reference sequence). The CDR3 runs 16 residues. The CDR3 DNA follows: TGTGCCAGCAGCGACAGGTCCCACAGAGTGTCCTACGAGCAGTACTTC. It codes for CASSDRSHRVSYEQYF.

V is TRBV7-9 and J is TRBJ1-1, with D perhaps matching TRBD1 (6 bases). Trimming shortened V by 4 bases and J by 11 bases, and 17 bases separated the two germline ends. This CDR3 contains 13 residues. Germline V gives CDR1 SEHNR, CDR2 FQNEAQ (reference sequence). The CDR3 sequence is CASSSLAEGVAFF. CDR3 coding DNA: TGTGCCAGCAGCTCACTTGCAGAGGGGGTGGCTTTCTTT.

This chain connects TRBV4-1 to TRBJ1-2; D is undetermined. Germline V CDR1 and CDR2: MGHRA, YSYEKL. The V and J ends lost 0 bases and 8 bases respectively, with 13 bases between them. This CDR3 is 14 amino acids long. CDR3 region: CASSQDLGGYGYTF. DNA of the CDR3: TGCGCCAGCAGCCAAGATCTGGGTGGCTACGGCTACACCTTC.

This chain links TRBV28 with TRBJ1-4, with D uncertain. The V end was cut by 5 bases, the J end by 12 bases, with 19 bases between. The CDR3 extends over 14 amino acids. Germline lookup yields CDR1 MDHEN and CDR2 SYDVKM. CDR3 in DNA: TGTGCCAGCAGTCTTGGACGGGTCCCCGCAGAACTGTTTTTT. Its protein product is CASSLGRVPAELFF. Together with reference TRBV28 and TRBJ1-4, the CDR3 gives the full variable domain: DVKVTQSSRYLVKRTGEKVFLECVQDMDHENMFWYRQDPGLGLRLIYFSYDVKMKEKGDIPEGYSVSREKKERFSLILESASTNQTSMYLCASSLGRVPAELFFGSGTQLSVL.

The gene calls are TRBV5-4 and TRBJ2-1; 11 bases are shared with TRBD1. Germline trimming cut 2 bases from V and 4 bases from J; bases unmatched to any gene: 5. CDR3 length: 16 residues. CDR1 and CDR2 from the germline V gene are SGHNT and YYREEE (reference sequence). The chain's CDR3 is CASSLGQGAGYNEQFF. CDR3 DNA: TGTGCCAGCAGCTTAGGACAGGGGGCAGGTTACAATGAGCAGTTCTTC. The whole variable domain, remainder taken from reference TRBV5-4 and TRBJ2-1, is ETGVTQSPTHLIKTRGQQVTLRCSSQSGHNTVSWYQQALGQGPQFIFQYYREEENGRGNFPPRFSGLQFPNYSSELNVNALELDDSALYLCASSLGQGAGYNEQFFGPGTRLTVL.

J is TRBJ2-3 and V is TRBV5-1; 9 nucleotides align to TRBD2. V was clipped by 0 bases and J by 3 bases; unmatched bases: 5. In germline, CDR1 is SGHRS, CDR2 YFSETQ. The CDR3 is 16 amino acids. CDR3 region: CASSLVGGRETDTQYF. The CDR3 bases are TGCGCCAGCAGCTTGGTCGGCGGGAGGGAGACAGATACGCAGTATTTT.

This clone was seen a single time. The chain employs TRBV7-6 and TRBJ1-2, with D maybe TRBD1 (6 bases). Trimming pared 5 bases from V and 8 bases from J, leaving 15 bases between. The CDR3 is 13 amino acids. Germline V gene sequence: CDR1 SGHVS, CDR2 FNYEAQ. CDR3 in DNA: TGTGCCAGCAGCCAGACAGGCTGGGGGGGCTACACCTTC. Its protein is CASSQTGWGGYTF.

The rearrangement uses TRBV5-4 and TRBJ2-7, with a weak D call TRBD2 (6 bases). V gave up 4 bases and J gave up 2 bases, with 13 bases separating them. Per the germline V gene, CDR1 is SGHNT and CDR2 is YYREEE (reference sequence). The CDR3 consists of 14 residues. As DNA, the CDR3 is TGTGCCAGCAGCGTCAGCGGGCCCGCCTACGAGCAGTACTTC. Translation: CASSVSGPAYEQYF.

This chain links TRBV28 with TRBJ2-7; TRBD1 matches at 9 bases. In germline, CDR1 is MDHEN, CDR2 SYDVKM. CDR3 size: 16 residues. With 2 bases clipped from V and 3 bases from J, the junction kept 8 bases outside the gene matches. This CDR3 reads CASSLESGTGFYEQYF. The CDR3 DNA reads TGTGCCAGCAGTTTAGAGAGTGGGACAGGGTTCTACGAGCAGTACTTC. The whole variable domain, remainder taken from reference TRBV28 and TRBJ2-7, is DVKVTQSSRYLVKRTGEKVFLECVQDMDHENMFWYRQDPGLGLRLIYFSYDVKMKEKGDIPEGYSVSREKKERFSLILESASTNQTSMYLCASSLESGTGFYEQYFGPGTRLTVT.

The genes are TRBV2 and TRBJ1-5, with D perhaps matching TRBD1 (5 bases). This CDR3 has 13 residues. Germline V gene lookup returns CDR1 SNHLY and CDR2 FYNNEI. Trimming shortened V by 4 bases and J by 4 bases, and 8 bases separated the two germline ends. The chain's CDR3 is CASSGQFNQPQHF. Written as DNA, the CDR3 is TGTGCCAGCAGTGGACAGTTTAATCAGCCCCAGCATTTT.

A few counts support this clone. This chain uses TRBV2 with TRBJ2-1; 7 positions match TRBD2. Trimming removed 7 bases from V and 8 bases from J; junction bases left unmatched: 8. The CDR3 is made up of 13 amino acids. From germline, CDR1 is SNHLY and CDR2 FYNNEI. The CDR3 spells CASTRRTRDEQFF. The CDR3 nucleotides read TGTGCCAGCACCCGTCGGACTAGAGATGAGCAGTTCTTC. Drawing the rest from reference TRBV2 and TRBJ2-1, the complete variable domain is EPEVTQTPSHQVTQMGQEVILRCVPISNHLYFYWYRQILGQKVEFLVSFYNNEISEKSEIFDDQFSVERPDGSNFTLKIRSTKLEDSAMYFCASTRRTRDEQFFGPGTRLTVL.

The chain uses TRBV27 and TRBJ2-3; D is unresolved. The V gene lost 3 bases and the J gene lost 2 bases, with 9 bases spanning the gap. The CDR3 has 14 residues. CDR1 and CDR2 (germline): MNHEY, SMNVEV (reference sequence). CDR3 sequence (DNA): TGTGCCAGCAGTTTGGTCTCTCTCACAGATACGCAGTATTTT. Protein sequence: CASSLVSLTDTQYF.

The genes are TRBV5-6 and TRBJ2-1, with no clear D. This CDR3 is built from 14 residues. V was trimmed by 0 bases and J by 4 bases, leaving 8 bases between them. Looked up from germline, CDR1 is SGHDT and CDR2 is YYEEEE. The CDR3 loop reads CASSLARVYNEQFF. DNA of the CDR3: TGTGCCAGCAGCTTGGCAAGGGTATACAATGAGCAGTTCTTC.

This chain uses TRBV27 with TRBJ1-4, with D perhaps TRBD1 (6 bases). This CDR3 has 13 residues. Germline CDR1 MNHEY, CDR2 SMNVEV (reference sequence). V lost 7 bases, J lost 8 bases, and 14 bases lay in between. DNA for the CDR3: TGTGCCAGCATGTTCCTAGGGGGGGAAAAACTGTTTTTT. Translating gives CASMFLGGEKLFF.

The DNA of the CDR3 is TGTGCCAGTAGTGCCTCCTACGAGCAGTACTTC. This encodes CASSASYEQYF. The chain couples TRBV19 to TRBJ2-7; D gene unclear. Germline values: CDR1 LNHDA, CDR2 SQIVND (reference sequence). Trimming removed 5 bases from V and 0 bases from J, with 2 bases in between. The length of the CDR3 is 11 residues.

The chain combines TRBV3-1 (or the pseudogene TRBV3-2) with TRBJ2-5, with 11 bases that match TRBD2. This CDR3 comprises 15 residues. The junction had 3 bases not matched to a gene; V was cut back by 1 base and J by 5 bases. Germline V CDR1 and CDR2: LGHDT, YNNKEL (reference sequence). The CDR3 protein is CASSQGLAGWETQYF. Here the CDR3 DNA reads TGTGCCAGCAGCCAAGGACTAGCGGGGTGGGAGACCCAGTACTTC.

The chain couples TRBV7-9 to TRBJ2-2; 9 bases are a match to TRBD2. Germline V CDR1 and CDR2: SEHNR, FQNEAQ (reference sequence). The length of the CDR3 is 14 residues. V lost 6 bases and J lost 4; bases outside the gene matches: 3. The CDR3 DNA reads as TGTGCCAGCAGGACTAGCGGAACCACCGGGGAGCTGTTTTTT. Protein: CASRTSGTTGELFF. Complete variable domain (other parts from reference TRBV7-9 and TRBJ2-2): DTGVSQNPRHKITKRGQNVTFRCDPISEHNRLYWYRQTLGQGPEFLTYFQNEAQLEKSRLLSDRFSAERPKGSFSTLEIQRTEQGDSAMYLCASRTSGTTGELFFGEGSRLTVL.